This is a list of T cell receptor beta chains from one sample in a study of blood T cell repertoires in COVID-19. Sequencing was performed with immunoSEQ multiplex PCR; in TCRdb, only in-frame clones are kept and a portion is missing. The sample records more than 300,000 clones, 86% being singletons. The sequenced material came from peripheral blood. These receptors came from a woman aged 45-60 years with acute or convalescent COVID-19. Both conserved end residues are part of each CDR3. The order of the fields is V gene, J gene, CDR3 protein.

v_call: TRBV13; j_call: TRBJ2-3; cdr3_aa: CASSLGLQRESDTQYF
v_call: TRBV5-1; j_call: TRBJ2-7; cdr3_aa: CASSLGESEQYF
v_call: TRBV5-1; j_call: TRBJ1-5; cdr3_aa: CASSLTPGGDQPQHF
v_call: TRBV3-1/TRBV3-2; j_call: TRBJ2-7; cdr3_aa: CASSWGLAGSYEQYF
v_call: TRBV2; j_call: TRBJ2-3; cdr3_aa: CASSLAGADTQYF
v_call: TRBV7-9; j_call: TRBJ2-7; cdr3_aa: CASSFYRSYEQYF
v_call: TRBV28; j_call: TRBJ1-1; cdr3_aa: CASGTYTEAFF
v_call: TRBV4-2; j_call: TRBJ1-2; cdr3_aa: CASSQVRQDYGYTF
v_call: TRBV7-9; j_call: TRBJ2-7; cdr3_aa: CASSLSTGDEQYF
v_call: TRBV5-8; j_call: TRBJ1-1; cdr3_aa: CASSLPGGMNTEAFF
v_call: TRBV18; j_call: TRBJ2-1; cdr3_aa: CASSLTGDSYNEQFF
v_call: TRBV30; j_call: TRBJ2-7; cdr3_aa: CAWSGRLGFYEQYF
v_call: TRBV28; j_call: TRBJ1-6; cdr3_aa: CASSFYRRIRGLLHF
v_call: TRBV5-1; j_call: TRBJ1-1; cdr3_aa: CASIETGSTEAFF
v_call: TRBV5-6; j_call: TRBJ2-1; cdr3_aa: CASSWVGTRGVNEQFF
v_call: TRBV9; j_call: TRBJ2-5; cdr3_aa: CASSVKGLAGGEETQYF
v_call: TRBV28; j_call: TRBJ1-5; cdr3_aa: CASRWTGPGYSNQPQHF
v_call: TRBV5-1; j_call: TRBJ1-1; cdr3_aa: CASSMQGQGNTEAFF
v_call: TRBV15; j_call: TRBJ2-5; cdr3_aa: CATSKGTGVVGETQYF
v_call: TRBV19; j_call: TRBJ1-3; cdr3_aa: CASSVQGWNTIYF
v_call: TRBV7-3; j_call: TRBJ1-2; cdr3_aa: CASSLGQGAYGYTF
v_call: TRBV24-1; j_call: TRBJ2-1; cdr3_aa: CATSDLGQTSSYNEQFF
v_call: TRBV30; j_call: TRBJ1-4; cdr3_aa: CASTTRSNEKLFF
v_call: TRBV2; j_call: TRBJ1-1; cdr3_aa: CASSEGRVSTEAFF
v_call: TRBV7-8; j_call: TRBJ2-1; cdr3_aa: CASSSGTSGSDNEQFF
v_call: TRBV28; j_call: TRBJ1-2; cdr3_aa: CASSLTGGRGYTF
v_call: TRBV28; j_call: TRBJ2-5; cdr3_aa: CASSFWGLQETQYF
v_call: TRBV27; j_call: TRBJ2-7; cdr3_aa: CASRTWGGSSYEQYF